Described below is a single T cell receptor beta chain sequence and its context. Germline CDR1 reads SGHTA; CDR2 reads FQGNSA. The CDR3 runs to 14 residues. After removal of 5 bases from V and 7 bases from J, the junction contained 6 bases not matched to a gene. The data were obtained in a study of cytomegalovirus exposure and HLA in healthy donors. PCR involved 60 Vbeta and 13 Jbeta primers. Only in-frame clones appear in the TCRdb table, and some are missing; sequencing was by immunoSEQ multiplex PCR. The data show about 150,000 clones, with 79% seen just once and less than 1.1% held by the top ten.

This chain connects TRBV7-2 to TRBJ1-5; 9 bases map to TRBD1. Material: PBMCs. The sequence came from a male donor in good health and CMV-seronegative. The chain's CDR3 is CASSTGQGSQPQHF. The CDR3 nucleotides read TGTGCCAGCAGCACCGGACAGGGGAGCCAGCCCCAGCATTTT.